This TCR beta chain was obtained from a study of HIV-infected patients and healthy controls. All unsorted peripheral T cells were captured because whole blood was used without fractionation. RNA came from around 2.3 ml of peripheral blood. With 0 bases clipped from V and 5 bases from J, the junction kept 10 bases outside the gene matches. The CDR3 totals 16 residues. In germline, CDR1 is SGDLS, CDR2 YYNGEE. Study-level points and caveats: In healthy controls, MAIT alpha CDR3s were common; in HIV+ repertoires, severely depleted.

Alpha and beta constant-region primers primed reverse transcription of around 500 ng RNA. Each of the alpha and beta chains got its own library through chain-specific third strand synthesis with indices. Priming off the SP2 site generated the second strand. One entry per CDR3 protein results from TCRdb running MiXCR on the 5' RACE reads. This repertoire shows more than 4,500 distinct CDR3 sequences, about a tenth found once; its top ten account for about an eighth. A remark on this clonotype: The antigen is not known.

Here the sequenced sample was blood, taken before antiretroviral therapy. The chain has TRBV9 and TRBJ2-7, with 8 bases identical to TRBD2. This clonotype was obtained from an adult with HIV infection. This chain's CDR3 is CASSVGPGGGPHEQYF. The CDR3 nucleotides read TGTGCCAGCAGCGTAGGTCCCGGGGGGGGTCCCCACGAGCAGTACTTC.